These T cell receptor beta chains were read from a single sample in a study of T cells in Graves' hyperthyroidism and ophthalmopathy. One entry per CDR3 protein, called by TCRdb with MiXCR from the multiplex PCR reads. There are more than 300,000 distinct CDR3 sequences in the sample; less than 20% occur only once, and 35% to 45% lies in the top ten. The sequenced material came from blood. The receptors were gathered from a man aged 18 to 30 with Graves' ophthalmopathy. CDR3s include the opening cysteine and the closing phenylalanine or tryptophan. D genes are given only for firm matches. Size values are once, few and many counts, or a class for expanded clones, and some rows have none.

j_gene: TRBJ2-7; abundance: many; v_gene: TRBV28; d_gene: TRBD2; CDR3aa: CASSLSGGPGSYEQYF; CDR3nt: TGTGCCAGCAGTTTAAGCGGGGGCCCTGGGTCCTACGAGCAGTACTTC
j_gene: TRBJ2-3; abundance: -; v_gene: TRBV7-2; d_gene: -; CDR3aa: CASSWFQGTDTQYF; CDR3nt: TGTGCCAGCAGCTGGTTTCAAGGGACAGATACGCAGTATTTT
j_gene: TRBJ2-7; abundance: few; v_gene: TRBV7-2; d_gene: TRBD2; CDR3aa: CASSPVGGGAYEQYF; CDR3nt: TGTGCCAGCAGCCCGGTGGGCGGGGGGGCCTACGAGCAGTACTTC
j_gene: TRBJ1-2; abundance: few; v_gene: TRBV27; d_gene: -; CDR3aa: CASSNPRGGYGYTF; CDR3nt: TGTGCCAGCAGCAACCCGAGGGGAGGCTATGGCTACACCTTC
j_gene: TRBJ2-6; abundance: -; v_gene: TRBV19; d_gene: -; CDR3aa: CASKVPGANVLTF; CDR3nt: TGTGCCAGTAAAGTCCCGGGGGCCAACGTCCTGACTTTC
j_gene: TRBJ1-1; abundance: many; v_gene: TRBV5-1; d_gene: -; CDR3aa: CASSLANLGNTEAFF; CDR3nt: TGCGCCAGCAGCTTGGCAAACTTGGGAAACACTGAAGCTTTCTTT
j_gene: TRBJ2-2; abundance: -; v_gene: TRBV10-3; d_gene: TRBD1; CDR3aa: CAISYDRAVANTGELLF; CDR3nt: TGTGCCATCAGCTACGACAGGGCCGTCGCGAACACCGGGGAGCTGCTTTTT
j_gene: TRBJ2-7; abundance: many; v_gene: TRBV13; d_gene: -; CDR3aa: CASSPGPIVSYEQYF; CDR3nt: TGTGCCAGCAGCCCTGGACCGATAGTCTCCTACGAGCAGTACTTC
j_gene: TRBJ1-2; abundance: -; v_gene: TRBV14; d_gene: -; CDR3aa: CASSQGRYFNYGYTF; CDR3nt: TGTGCCAGCAGCCAAGGTCGCTATTTCAACTATGGCTACACCTTC
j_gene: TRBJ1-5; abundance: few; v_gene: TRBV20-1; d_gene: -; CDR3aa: CSARDRGTVNQPQHF; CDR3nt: TGCAGTGCTAGAGATCGGGGGACGGTCAATCAGCCCCAGCATTTT
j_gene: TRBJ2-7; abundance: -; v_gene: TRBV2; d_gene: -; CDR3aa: CASSEYRQYF; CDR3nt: TGTGCCAGCAGTGAATACAGGCAGTACTTC
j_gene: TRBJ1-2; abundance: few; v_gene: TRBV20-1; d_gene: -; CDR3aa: CSARGVPQVGYGYTF; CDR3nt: TGCAGTGCTAGAGGCGTCCCCCAAGTTGGCTATGGCTACACCTTC
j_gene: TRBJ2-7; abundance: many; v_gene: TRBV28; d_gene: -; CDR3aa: CASSLGQLYEQYF; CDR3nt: TGTGCCAGCAGTTTAGGGCAACTGTACGAGCAGTACTTC
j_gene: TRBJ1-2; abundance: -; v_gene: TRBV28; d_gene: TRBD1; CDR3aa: CASSEQTDRGSYGYTF; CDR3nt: TGTGCCAGCAGCGAGCAAACGGACAGGGGTTCCTATGGCTACACCTTC
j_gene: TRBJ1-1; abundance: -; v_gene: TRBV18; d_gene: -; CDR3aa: CASSPLKDTEAFF; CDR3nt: TGTGCCAGCTCACCACTTAAGGACACTGAAGCTTTCTTT
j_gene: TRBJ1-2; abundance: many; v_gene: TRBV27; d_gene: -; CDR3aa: CASSLTGPMDGYTF; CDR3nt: TGTGCCAGCAGTTTAACAGGACCTATGGATGGCTACACCTTC
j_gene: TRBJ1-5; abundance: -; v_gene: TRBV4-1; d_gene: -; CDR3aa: CASSQDHRKYSNQPQHF; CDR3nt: TGCGCCAGCAGCCAAGATCATCGGAAGTATAGCAATCAGCCCCAGCATTTT